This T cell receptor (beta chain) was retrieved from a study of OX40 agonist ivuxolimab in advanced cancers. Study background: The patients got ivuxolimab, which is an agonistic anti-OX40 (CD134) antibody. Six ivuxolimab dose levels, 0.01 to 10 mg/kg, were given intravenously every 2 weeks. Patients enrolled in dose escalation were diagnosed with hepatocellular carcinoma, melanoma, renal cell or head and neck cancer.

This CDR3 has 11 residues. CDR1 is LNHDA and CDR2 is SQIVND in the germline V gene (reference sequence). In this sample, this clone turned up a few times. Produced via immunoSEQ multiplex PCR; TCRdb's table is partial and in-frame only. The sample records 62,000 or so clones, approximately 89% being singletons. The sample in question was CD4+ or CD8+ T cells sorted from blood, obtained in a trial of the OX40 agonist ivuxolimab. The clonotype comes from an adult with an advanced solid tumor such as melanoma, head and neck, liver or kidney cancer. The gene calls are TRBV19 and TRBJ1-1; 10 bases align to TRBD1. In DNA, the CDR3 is TGTGATCCGCTGGGGACAGGGGCAGCTTTCTTT. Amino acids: CDPLGTGAAFF. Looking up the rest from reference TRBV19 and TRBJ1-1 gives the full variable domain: DGGITQSPKYLFRKEGQNVTLSCEQNLNHDAMYWYRQDPGQGLRLIYYSQIVNDFQKGDIAEGYSVSREKKESFPLTVTSAQKNPTAFYLCDPLGTGAAFFGQGTRLTVV.